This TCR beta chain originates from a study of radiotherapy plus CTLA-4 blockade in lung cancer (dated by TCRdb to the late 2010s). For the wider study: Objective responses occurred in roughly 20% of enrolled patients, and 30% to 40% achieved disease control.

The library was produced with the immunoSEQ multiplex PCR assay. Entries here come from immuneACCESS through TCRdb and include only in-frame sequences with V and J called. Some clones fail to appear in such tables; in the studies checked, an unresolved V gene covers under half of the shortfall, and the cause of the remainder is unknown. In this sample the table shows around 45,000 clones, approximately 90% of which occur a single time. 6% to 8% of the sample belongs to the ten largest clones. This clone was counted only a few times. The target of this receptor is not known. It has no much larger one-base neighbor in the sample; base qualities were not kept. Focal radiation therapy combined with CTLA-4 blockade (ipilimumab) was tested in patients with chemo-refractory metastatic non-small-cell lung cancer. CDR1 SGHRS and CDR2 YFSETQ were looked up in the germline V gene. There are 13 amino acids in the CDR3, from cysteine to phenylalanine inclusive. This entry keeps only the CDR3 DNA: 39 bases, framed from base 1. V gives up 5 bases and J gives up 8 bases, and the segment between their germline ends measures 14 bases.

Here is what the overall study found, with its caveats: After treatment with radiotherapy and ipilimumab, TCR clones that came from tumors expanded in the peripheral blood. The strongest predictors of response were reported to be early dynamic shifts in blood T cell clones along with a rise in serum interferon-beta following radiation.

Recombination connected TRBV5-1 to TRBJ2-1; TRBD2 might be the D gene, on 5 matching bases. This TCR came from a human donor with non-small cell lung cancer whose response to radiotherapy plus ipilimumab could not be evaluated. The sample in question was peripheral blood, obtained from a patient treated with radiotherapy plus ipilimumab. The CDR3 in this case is CASSPDTGDEQFF. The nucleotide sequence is TGCGCCAGCAGTCCCGACACCGGGGATGAGCAGTTCTTC.